Presented here are 30 T cell receptor beta chains from one specimen sequenced in a study of shared clonotypes between healthy human individuals. Sequencing used immunoSEQ multiplex PCR; TCRdb keeps in-frame clones, though not all of them. The data show some 490,000 clones, about 78% seen once. The sample consisted of PBMCs. The receptors stem from a woman aged 40 to 50 in good health. Some clones in this sample may be carry-over from other donors' samples.

In the case of this clone: This is likely an artifact of a read error, given a far larger clone one base away. The same CDR3 arises from other DNA sequences in this sample as well. This sequence joins TRBV7-3 and TRBJ1-1, with D hard to call. Germline V gene data show CDR1 as SGHTA and CDR2 as FQGTGA. The CDR3 spans 13 residues. The V and J ends lost 4 bases and 0 bases respectively, with 6 bases between them. DNA of the CDR3: TGTGCCAGCAGCTCTCAGATGAACACTGAAGCTTTCTTT. As protein: CASSSQMNTEAFF.

This clone was detected only a few times. The chain uses TRBV12-5 and TRBJ2-1, with 7 positions matching TRBD2. In germline, CDR1 is LGHNT, CDR2 FRNRAP. The CDR3 spans 16 residues. The V segment lost 5 bases and the J segment 5 bases; nucleotides outside the gene matches: 12. In nucleotides, the CDR3 is TGTGCTAGTGGTCCTTCGTGGCGGGAGTGCAACAATGAGCAGTTCTTC. Its protein product is CASGPSWRECNNEQFF.

The table lists this clone with a count of one. The chain combines TRBV7-8 with TRBJ1-4; maybe TRBD1 (6 bases). The CDR3 is made up of 15 amino acids. Trimming removed 5 bases at V and 7 bases at J, with 17 bases between. The germline V gene encodes CDR1 SGHVS and CDR2 FQNEAQ. In DNA form, the CDR3 reads TGTGCCAGCAGCACAGAGGGGGTGGAAGGTGAAAAACTGTTTTTT. Translated, it gives CASSTEGVEGEKLFF.

V and J are TRBV4-1 and TRBJ2-1, with 10 bases that match TRBD1. The junction had 3 bases not matched to a gene; V was cut back by 6 bases and J by 4 bases. CDR1 MGHRA and CDR2 YSYEKL come from the germline V gene. The CDR3 is made up of 14 amino acids. The CDR3 region has the DNA TGCGCCAGCAGGGGACAGGGGAAATACAATGAGCAGTTCTTC. Translation: CASRGQGKYNEQFF.

V usage is TRBV6-1 and J usage is TRBJ2-1; 8 bases match TRBD2. CDR3 length: 15 residues. The V gene's germline CDR1 is MNHNS and CDR2 SASEGT. Trimming removed 10 bases from V and 4 bases from J; junction bases left unmatched: 12. In DNA, the CDR3 is TGTGCCATAGGGGACGGGGCGGGAGGTTACAATGAGCAGTTCTTC. Its protein product is CAIGDGAGGYNEQFF.

The rearrangement links TRBV11-2 to TRBJ2-1; D call uncertain. The length of the CDR3 is 15 residues. Looked up from germline, CDR1 is SGHAT and CDR2 is FQNNGV. V dropped 4 bases and J dropped 0 bases, with 10 bases sitting between them. The CDR3 sequence: CASSSRALSYNEQFF. The DNA of the CDR3 is TGTGCCAGCAGCTCACGGGCCCTCTCCTACAATGAGCAGTTCTTC.

This chain joins TRBV5-4 and TRBJ2-6, with 8 bases lining up with TRBD1. In germline, CDR1 is SGHNT, CDR2 YYREEE (reference sequence). This CDR3 contains 18 residues. The J segment lost 0 bases and the V segment lost 4 bases, leaving 9 bases of the junction unmatched. The CDR3 DNA is TGTGCCAGCAGCCCGGGGACAGGCCCGAGCTCTGGGGCCAACGTCCTGACTTTC. Translation gives CASSPGTGPSSGANVLTF.

This chain joins TRBV7-7 and TRBJ2-2; TRBD1 agrees at 11 bases. This CDR3 has 14 residues. With V trimmed by 4 bases and J by 6 bases, 1 base remained unmatched. Germline CDR1 reads SSHAT; CDR2 reads FNYEAQ (reference sequence). The CDR3 DNA reads TGTGCCAGCAGCTGGGGACAGGGGGCCGGGGAGCTGTTTTTT. Translated, it gives CASSWGQGAGELFF.

The V and J genes are TRBV11-3 and TRBJ1-1; D gene ambiguous. The CDR3 contains 13 residues. CDR1 SGHNT and CDR2 YENEEA come from the germline V gene. Trimming shortened V by 1 base and J by 6 bases, and 9 bases separated the two germline ends. The CDR3 is CASSLVSSSEAFF. The CDR3 nucleotides read TGTGCCAGCAGCTTAGTTTCAAGTTCTGAAGCTTTCTTT.

The chain links TRBV9 to TRBJ2-7; possibly TRBD1 or TRBD2 for D (6 bases each). Germline V lookup: CDR1 SGDLS, CDR2 YYNGEE. Trimming removed 0 bases at V and 0 bases at J, with 16 bases between. CDR3 length equals 17 residues. CDR3 region: CASSVAPRGRNSYEQYF. The DNA of the CDR3 is TGTGCCAGCAGCGTAGCCCCGAGGGGGAGGAACTCCTACGAGCAGTACTTC.

The genes are TRBV6-1 and TRBJ2-3; D is unresolved. The V end was cut by 2 bases, the J end by 6 bases, with 9 bases between. Germline V CDR1 and CDR2: MNHNS, SASEGT. The CDR3 is 13 residues long. The CDR3 here is CASSEPSRDTQYF. The CDR3 DNA reads TGTGCCAGCAGTGAACCTTCTCGGGATACGCAGTATTTT.

The chain recombines TRBV6-6 with TRBJ2-7; the match to TRBD1 covers 8 bases. The CDR3 is 14 amino acids. V lost 7 bases to trimming and J lost 2 bases; unmatched junction nucleotides: 7. The germline V gene has CDR1 MNHNY and CDR2 SVGAGI (reference sequence). The CDR3 region has the DNA TGTGCCAGCACCAACGGACAGGGACCCTACGAGCAGTACTTC. Translation gives CASTNGQGPYEQYF.

This clone was seen a single time. The chain has TRBV28 and TRBJ2-7; perhaps D is TRBD1 or TRBD2 (6 bases each). Germline loops: CDR1 MDHEN, CDR2 SYDVKM. Trimming stripped 4 bases from V and 1 base from J, with 17 bases between. The length of the CDR3 is 16 residues. The CDR3 DNA is TGTGCCAGCAGTTCACCGGAGGGGGGACCTTCCTACGAGCAGTACTTC. Translating gives CASSSPEGGPSYEQYF.

The gene calls are TRBV7-2 and TRBJ1-6, with a weak D call TRBD1 (6 bases). The CDR3 loop spans 15 amino acids. Germline-derived CDR1 and CDR2 are SGHTA and FQGNSA. V lost 5 bases to trimming and J lost 6 bases, with 14 bases between them. This CDR3 is CASSPLGAGNSPLHF. The CDR3 nucleotides are TGTGCCAGCAGCCCCTTGGGGGCGGGTAATTCACCCCTCCACTTT.

The rearrangement uses TRBV7-3 and TRBJ1-6; a possible D gene is TRBD1 (5 bases). The V gene lost 3 bases and the J gene lost 7 bases, with 10 bases spanning the gap. The CDR3 spans 14 residues. Germline CDR1 and CDR2: SGHTA and FQGTGA. The CDR3 DNA reads as TGTGCCAGCAGCTTTGCAGGGAGCAATTCACCCCTCCACTTT. It is translated as CASSFAGSNSPLHF.

Only a few counts were recorded for this clone. Other DNA sequences from this sample encode an identical CDR3 as well. This chain uses TRBV15 with TRBJ2-2, with unresolved D. The CDR3 has 13 residues. Germline V gene lookup returns CDR1 LNHNV and CDR2 YYDKDF (reference sequence). With 0 bases removed from V and 4 bases from J, the gap between germline ends came to 3 bases. CDR3 sequence: CATSRDRTGELFF. CDR3 coding DNA: TGTGCCACCAGCAGAGATCGCACCGGGGAGCTGTTTTTT.

The rearrangement uses TRBV10-3 and TRBJ2-3, with D unresolved. The germline gives CDR1 ENHRY, CDR2 SYGVKD. The CDR3 spans 14 residues. Trimming shortened V by 3 bases and J by 0 bases, and 7 bases separated the two germline ends. The CDR3 here is CAISDGYSTDTQYF. In DNA, the CDR3 is TGTGCCATCAGTGACGGGTATAGCACAGATACGCAGTATTTT.

The chain carries TRBV6-1 and TRBJ1-1; 10 nucleotides align to TRBD1. The germline V gene has CDR1 MNHNS and CDR2 SASEGT. This CDR3 spans 16 amino acids. The trim removed 3 bases at V and 7 bases at J, leaving 11 bases unmatched. The CDR3 region is CASSDARDRGAVEAFF. The DNA of the CDR3 is TGTGCCAGCAGTGACGCCCGGGACAGGGGTGCCGTTGAAGCTTTCTTT.

This clone was found once. The J gene is TRBJ2-5, the V gene TRBV15; D is perhaps TRBD2 (6 bases). Trimming cost V 1 base and J 4 bases, with 16 bases left between them. CDR3 size: 16 residues. CDR1 and CDR2 from the germline V gene are LNHNV and YYDKDF (reference sequence). DNA for the CDR3: TGTGCCACCAGCAGAGGGGCGAGGGCCGGGAGAGAGACCCAGTACTTC. It yields the protein CATSRGARAGRETQYF.

The V and J genes are TRBV18 and TRBJ2-7; TRBD1 is a possible D gene (5 bases). Trimming took 2 bases from V and 5 from J, leaving 10 bases between them. Germline V lookup: CDR1 KGHSH, CDR2 LQKENI. CDR3 length: 13 amino acids. The CDR3 protein is CASSPTQGHEQYF. The CDR3 DNA sequence: TGTGCCAGCTCACCAACGCAGGGCCACGAGCAGTACTTC.

This clone is a singleton in its sample. The genes are TRBV7-8 and TRBJ2-7, with 8 positions matching TRBD1. From germline, CDR1 is SGHVS and CDR2 FQNEAQ. The V gene end was trimmed by 5 bases and the J gene end by 3 bases; junction bases not matched to a gene: 9. The CDR3 consists of 15 residues. The CDR3 sequence is CASSGSRTGIYEQYF. CDR3 bases: TGTGCCAGCAGCGGATCACGGACAGGGATCTACGAGCAGTACTTC.

V and J are TRBV6-1 and TRBJ1-1; TRBD1 might be the D (5 bases). There are 15 residues in the CDR3. The germline CDR1 and CDR2 sequences are MNHNS and SASEGT. The ends were cut back, 3 bases at V and 0 bases at J, with 11 bases in the middle. The CDR3 protein is CASSDAGFMNTEAFF. The CDR3 bases are TGTGCCAGCAGTGACGCAGGGTTTATGAACACTGAAGCTTTCTTT.

This clone was counted a few times. A much larger clone lies a single base off, so this may be a read error. The sample contains more than one DNA sequence encoding this CDR3. The rearrangement links TRBV7-9 to TRBJ1-1, with D perhaps TRBD1 (6 bases). CDR3 length equals 13 residues. CDR1 and CDR2 (germline): SEHNR, FQNEAQ (reference sequence). Trimming took 1 base from V and 5 from J, leaving 8 bases between them. The CDR3 here is CASSLEGGTEAFF. CDR3 bases: TGTGCCAGCAGCTTAGAAGGGGGAACTGAAGCTTTCTTT. Using reference TRBV7-9 and TRBJ1-1 for the parts outside the CDR3, the full variable domain is DTGVSQNPRHKITKRGQNVTFRCDPISEHNRLYWYRQTLGQGPEFLTYFQNEAQLEKSRLLSDRFSAERPKGSFSTLEIQRTEQGDSAMYLCASSLEGGTEAFFGQGTRLTVV.

The chain links TRBV11-2 to TRBJ2-7; D unresolved. Germline V gene lookup returns CDR1 SGHAT and CDR2 FQNNGV. Trimming stripped 10 bases from V and 4 bases from J, with 23 bases between. The CDR3 totals 15 residues. This CDR3 is CANLRLWARTYEQYF. The CDR3 DNA follows: TGTGCCAACCTCCGTCTGTGGGCGAGAACTTACGAGCAGTACTTC. Filled out from reference TRBV11-2 and TRBJ2-7, the complete variable domain reads EAGVAQSPRYKIIEKRQSVAFWCNPISGHATLYWYQQILGQGPKLLIQFQNNGVVDDSQLPKDRFSAERLKGVDSTLKIQPAKLEDSAVYLCANLRLWARTYEQYFGPGTRLTVT.

The V and J genes are TRBV7-2 and TRBJ2-2; 8 bases agree with TRBD1. From germline, CDR1 is SGHTA and CDR2 FQGNSA. This CDR3 comprises 16 residues. V lost 4 bases to trimming and J lost 1 base; unmatched junction nucleotides: 5. The CDR3 loop is CASSSIGTGNTGELFF. CDR3 DNA: TGTGCCAGCAGCTCCATTGGGACAGGGAACACCGGGGAGCTGTTTTTT.

This clone was counted once. The sample holds other DNA sequences that translate to the same CDR3. The chain recombines TRBV29-1 with TRBJ2-3; D call uncertain. This CDR3 comprises 12 residues. V dropped 1 base and J dropped 1 base, with 3 bases sitting between them. Per germline, CDR1 SQVTM and CDR2 ANQGSEA. The CDR3 sequence is CSVEGGTDTQYF. The CDR3 DNA is TGCAGCGTTGAAGGCGGCACAGATACGCAGTATTTT.

This clone appeared a single time. The rearrangement uses TRBV7-7 and TRBJ2-1; D is possibly TRBD2 (6 bases). Between the trimmed V and J ends, which lost 1 base and 4 bases, there was a span of 11 bases. Per germline, CDR1 SSHAT and CDR2 FNYEAQ (reference sequence). The CDR3 is 15 amino acids. The DNA for the CDR3 is TGTGCCAGCAGCTTAGGGCTAGCGAAATACAATGAGCAGTTCTTC. Protein product: CASSLGLAKYNEQFF.

The chain joins TRBV19 to TRBJ2-3; TRBD2 matches at 8 bases. Germline CDR1 LNHDA, CDR2 SQIVND (reference sequence). The CDR3 covers 15 residues. The V gene end was trimmed by 3 bases and the J gene end by 6 bases; junction bases not matched to a gene: 8. The chain's CDR3 is CASSIYTGGVDTQYF. Here the CDR3 DNA reads TGTGCCAGTAGTATTTACACGGGAGGGGTGGATACGCAGTATTTT.

V and J are TRBV28 and TRBJ2-1, with 9 bases that match TRBD2. V was clipped by 3 bases and J by 0 bases; unmatched bases: 3. CDR1 MDHEN and CDR2 SYDVKM come from the germline V gene. The CDR3 runs to 16 residues. The CDR3: CASSLLAGVSYNEQFF. CDR3 nucleotides: TGTGCCAGCAGTTTGTTAGCGGGAGTCTCCTACAATGAGCAGTTCTTC. Full variable domain (missing parts from reference TRBV28 and TRBJ2-1): DVKVTQSSRYLVKRTGEKVFLECVQDMDHENMFWYRQDPGLGLRLIYFSYDVKMKEKGDIPEGYSVSREKKERFSLILESASTNQTSMYLCASSLLAGVSYNEQFFGPGTRLTVL.

The CDR3, as DNA: TGCGCCAGCAGCTTGGGAGCGCAGAGCTCCTACAATGAGCAGTTCTTC. Its protein is CASSLGAQSSYNEQFF. This rearrangement joins TRBV5-1 to TRBJ2-1; D gene unclear. Trimming pared 0 bases from V and 0 bases from J, leaving 10 bases between. The CDR3 spans 16 residues. Germline values: CDR1 SGHRS, CDR2 YFSETQ.